The 9 T cell receptor beta chains below all came from one sample that was sequenced in a study of T cells in Graves' hyperthyroidism and ophthalmopathy. There were TCR beta CDR3 regions amplified from RNA transcripts. The HTBI primer set was used in a first-round RT-PCR of the TCR CDR3. TCRdb called the multiplex PCR reads again in MiXCR, with one record for every CDR3 protein. The data show about 640,000 distinct CDR3 sequences, with about 20% seen just once and 34% held by the top ten. Input material: blood. These receptor sequences come from a man in his thirties or forties with Graves' ophthalmopathy.

This chain links TRBV5-4 with TRBJ2-7, with a possible D match to TRBD2 (6 bases). Germline V gene sequence: CDR1 SGHNT, CDR2 YYREEE (reference sequence). Trimming removed 3 bases at V and 2 bases at J, with 18 bases between. This CDR3 spans 16 amino acids. CDR3 sequence reads: CASSSAGGRDPYEQYF. The CDR3 bases are TGTGCCAGCAGCTCCGCGGGCGGGCGGGACCCCTACGAGCAGTACTTC.

Comments on this clonotype: The CDR3 does not close with the conserved phenylalanine or tryptophan, likely indicating a read error. The chain employs TRBV18 and TRBJ1-2; D not certain. The germline CDR1 and CDR2 sequences are KGHSH and LQKENI. The CDR3 covers 16 residues. V lost 2 bases and J 3 bases, leaving 16 bases between the germline ends. CDR3 bases: TGTGCCAGCTCACCAGCCAAAGACCGCCAACACTATGGCTACACCTCC. Translating gives CASSPAKDRQHYGYTS.

In this sample, this clonotype turned up many times. The V gene is TRBV28, the J gene TRBJ2-2; 11 bases agree with TRBD2. Germline V CDR1 and CDR2: MDHEN, SYDVKM. The ends lost 2 bases at V and 3 bases at J; junction bases unmatched: 8. The CDR3 sequence is 18 residues long. The CDR3 nucleotides are TGTGCCAGCAGTTTAATTCGTACTAGCGGGAGTCACACCGGGGAGCTGTTTTTT. It is translated as CASSLIRTSGSHTGELFF.

The rearrangement joins TRBV2 to TRBJ2-3; 7 bases line up with TRBD2. J gave up 4 bases and V 8 bases, and 12 bases lay outside the gene matches. Germline CDR1 is SNHLY and CDR2 is FYNNEI. CDR3 length equals 15 residues. The CDR3 is CASASGGSAADTQYF. In DNA form, the CDR3 reads TGTGCCAGCGCCTCCGGCGGGAGTGCCGCAGATACGCAGTATTTT.

This chain uses TRBV20-1 with TRBJ1-5; unclear D gene. Germline lookup yields CDR1 DFQATT and CDR2 SNEGSKA (reference sequence). Trimming took 2 bases from V and 0 from J, leaving 8 bases between them. The CDR3 spans 14 residues. The CDR3 sequence: CSARFGDSNQPQHF. The CDR3 DNA reads as TGCAGTGCTAGATTCGGGGATAGCAATCAGCCCCAGCATTTT.

This clonotype occurred many times. The chain recombines TRBV11-2 with TRBJ2-7; D perhaps matches TRBD2 (6 bases). CDR3 length: 14 residues. Trimming took off 5 bases at V and 3 bases at J, with 14 bases between the two ends. Germline CDR1 and CDR2: SGHAT and FQNNGV. This CDR3 is CASSRRDPYYEQYF. CDR3 coding DNA: TGTGCCAGCAGCCGGCGGGACCCTTACTACGAGCAGTACTTC.

This clonotype was counted at least ten times. CDR3 nucleotide sequence: TGTGCCAGCAGCCATGTGGGGGCCGGCACTGAAGCTTTCTTT. This encodes CASSHVGAGTEAFF. V usage is TRBV3-1 and J usage is TRBJ1-1; TRBD1 is a possible D gene (6 bases). CDR1 LGHDT and CDR2 YNNKEL come from the germline V gene (reference sequence). The length of the CDR3 is 14 residues. The ends were cut back, 3 bases at V and 4 bases at J, with 12 bases in the middle.

This clonotype was counted only a few times. The rearrangement joins TRBV9 to TRBJ2-1; 9 bases align to TRBD2. Germline assignment: CDR1 SGDLS and CDR2 YYNGEE. The CDR3 sequence is 17 residues long. The V segment lost 0 bases and the J segment 4 bases; nucleotides outside the gene matches: 8. CDR3 sequence: CASSVEAGGPSYNEQFF. The CDR3 DNA is TGTGCCAGCAGCGTAGAGGCGGGAGGGCCCTCGTACAATGAGCAGTTCTTC.

In its sample, this clonotype was seen a few times. This sequence joins TRBV5-6 and TRBJ1-1; D unresolved. This CDR3 is 12 amino acids long. Germline loops: CDR1 SGHDT, CDR2 YYEEEE. V lost 3 bases, J lost 7 bases, and 10 bases lay in between. The DNA for the CDR3 is TGTGCCAGCAGCTCGAAAGAGGATGAAGCTTTCTTT. Its protein product is CASSSKEDEAFF.